This T cell receptor beta chain originates from a study of T cells expressing NK-cell markers. Overall study: Seven of the eight sequenced donors were classified as HCMV-seropositive, and one was classified as seronegative.

Germline V gives CDR1 WSHSY, CDR2 SAAADI. The CDR3 spans 14 residues. Study outcomes and limitations: Topping the CD3+CD56-NKG2C+ fraction as well were these clonotypes, in several donors. It was still unclear whether expanded NKG2C+ T cell clones were HCMV specific.

TCRdb re-called the 5' RACE reads; every CDR3 protein appears as one record, without DNA. Found here are about 540,000 distinct CDR3 sequences; the top ten clones hold 3% to 4.5%. About this clonotype: What it binds is unknown.

This receptor was taken from a man between 18 and 29 years old in good health. The sequenced sample was blood T cells: a sorted CD56 or NKG2C T cell subset, CD4+ or CD8+ T cells, or bulk PBMC T cells (not recorded which). This chain joins TRBV10-2 and TRBJ2-5. CDR3 in amino acids: CASSESPYQETQYF.